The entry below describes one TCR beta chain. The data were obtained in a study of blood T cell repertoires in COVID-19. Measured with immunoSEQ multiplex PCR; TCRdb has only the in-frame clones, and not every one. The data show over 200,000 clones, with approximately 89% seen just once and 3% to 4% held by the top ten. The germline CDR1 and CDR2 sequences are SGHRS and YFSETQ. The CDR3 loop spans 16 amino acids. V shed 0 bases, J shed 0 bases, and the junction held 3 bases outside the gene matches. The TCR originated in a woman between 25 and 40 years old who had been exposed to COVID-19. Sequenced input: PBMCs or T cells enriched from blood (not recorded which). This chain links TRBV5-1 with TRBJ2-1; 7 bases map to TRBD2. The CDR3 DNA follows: TGCGCCAGCAGCTTGGGCAGCGGGGCCTCCTACAATGAGCAGTTCTTC. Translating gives CASSLGSGASYNEQFF. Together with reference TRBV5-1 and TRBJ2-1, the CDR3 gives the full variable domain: KAGVTQTPRYLIKTRGQQVTLSCSPISGHRSVSWYQQTPGQGLQFLFEYFSETQRNKGNFPGRFSGRQFSNSRSEMNVSTLELGDSALYLCASSLGSGASYNEQFFGPGTRLTVL.